The entry below gives a single TCR beta chain sequence along with its context. Its antigen is still unknown. This entry is derived from a study of identical twins. Broader study findings: Zero-insertion analyses could be partly confounded by invariant MAIT and iNKT cells.

The CDR3 is 16 amino acids. Germline CDR1 and CDR2: DFQATT and SNEGSKA (reference sequence). TCRdb recomputed calls from the 5' RACE reads with MiXCR, one row per CDR3 protein. The table lists roughly 1.6 million distinct CDR3 sequences, more than 30% of them singletons. The receptor was derived from a newborn girl in good health. This rearrangement joins TRBV20-1 to TRBJ2-7; 12 bases map to TRBD2. Sequencing was performed on cord blood. CDR3 sequence (DNA): TGCGGGCCTAGCGGGGGGGCCTATCGAACGACCTACGAGCAGTACTTC. This gives the protein CGPSGGAYRTTYEQYF.